These 24 T cell receptor beta chains were all obtained from the same sample, sequenced in a study of blood T cell repertoires in COVID-19. TCRdb keeps only in-frame clones here, not all; method: immunoSEQ multiplex PCR. The table records some 150,000 clones, 83% of them present only once. The sample was peripheral blood. These receptors all stem from a woman aged 55 to 70 with COVID-19, enrolled during active disease.

The CDR3: CASSQQDRANYGYTF. CDR3 coding DNA: TGTGCCAGCAGCCAGCAGGACAGGGCTAACTATGGCTACACCTTC. This chain links TRBV3-1 (or the pseudogene TRBV3-2) with TRBJ1-2, with 8 nucleotides matching TRBD1. This CDR3 is 15 amino acids long. V was clipped by 3 bases and J by 0 bases; unmatched bases: 3. Germline CDR1 is LGHDT and CDR2 is YNNKEL (reference sequence).

The chain has TRBV7-9 and TRBJ1-3; TRBD1 is a possible D gene (5 bases). Germline values: CDR1 SEHNR, CDR2 FQNEAQ (reference sequence). V shed 5 bases and J shed 11 bases, with 25 bases lying between them. The CDR3 is 16 residues long. In nucleotides, the CDR3 is TGTGCCAGCAGCCTGACACGGGGGATATCCATCGACGCCATATATTTT. Its protein is CASSLTRGISIDAIYF.

The gene calls are TRBV6-5 and TRBJ1-5; D gene unclear. Trimming left V 7 bases short and J 1 base short, with 14 bases between. The CDR3 runs 15 residues. In germline, CDR1 is MNHEY, CDR2 SVGAGI. The CDR3 DNA is TGTGCCAGCACCCCCCAGCGCGGGAGCAATCAGCCCCAGCATTTT. As protein: CASTPQRGSNQPQHF.

The genes are TRBV3-1 (or the pseudogene TRBV3-2) and TRBJ2-3, with D possibly being TRBD1 (6 bases). The CDR3 is made up of 16 amino acids. The V end was cut by 3 bases, the J end by 0 bases, with 13 bases between. Germline values: CDR1 LGHDT, CDR2 YNNKEL (reference sequence). The CDR3 DNA reads as TGTGCCAGCAGCCATATTCCGGGACAAAGCACAGATACGCAGTATTTT. Translated, it gives CASSHIPGQSTDTQYF.

This clone was seen once. The chain employs TRBV25-1 and TRBJ1-1; 7 nucleotides line up with TRBD1. This CDR3 is built from 16 residues. The V segment lost 3 bases and the J segment 0 bases; nucleotides outside the gene matches: 7. Germline V lookup: CDR1 MGHDK, CDR2 SYGVNS. In nucleotides, the CDR3 is TGTGCCAGCAGTGACTCAAGGGGGCTTATGAACACTGAAGCTTTCTTT. Its translation is CASSDSRGLMNTEAFF. The variable domain in full, completed from reference TRBV25-1 and TRBJ1-1, reads EADIYQTPRYLVIGTGKKITLECSQTMGHDKMYWYQQDPGMELHLIHYSYGVNSTEKGDLSSESTVSRIRTEHFPLTLESARPSHTSQYLCASSDSRGLMNTEAFFGQGTRLTVV.

This clone was observed a few times. The chain links TRBV5-1 to TRBJ1-1; D possibly corresponds to TRBD1 (6 bases). This CDR3 has 13 amino acids. V lost 4 bases and J lost 3, with 10 bases in between. CDR1 is SGHRS, CDR2 YFSETQ, per germline. The CDR3 loop is CASSQGGDTEAFF. In DNA, the CDR3 is TGCGCCAGCAGCCAAGGGGGGGACACTGAAGCTTTCTTT.

The chain links TRBV15 to TRBJ1-3; D uncertain. Germline-derived CDR1 and CDR2 are LNHNV and YYDKDF (reference sequence). CDR3 length equals 16 residues. V lost 2 bases, J lost 4 bases, and 15 bases lay in between. This chain's CDR3 is CATSRRLITAGNTIYF. The CDR3 nucleotides read TGTGCCACCAGCAGACGACTAATAACTGCGGGAAACACCATATATTTT.

The J gene is TRBJ2-1, the V gene TRBV10-3, with D tentatively TRBD2 (7 bases). The CDR3 is made up of 11 amino acids. Between the trimmed V and J ends, which lost 8 bases and 9 bases, there was a span of 11 bases. CDR1 is ENHRY, CDR2 SYGVKD, per germline. The DNA of the CDR3 is TGTGCCATCGGGAGGGGGATTGAGCAGTTCTTC. It is translated as CAIGRGIEQFF.

The V and J genes are TRBV27 and TRBJ2-1, with 8 bases lining up with TRBD2. Germline assignment: CDR1 MNHEY and CDR2 SMNVEV (reference sequence). This CDR3 is 15 amino acids long. J lost 0 bases, V lost 6 bases, and 4 bases had no gene match. CDR3 sequence: CASRSGGSSYNEQFF. CDR3 DNA: TGTGCCAGCAGAAGCGGGGGTAGCTCCTACAATGAGCAGTTCTTC.

This clone was seen a few times. This chain uses TRBV19 with TRBJ1-3, with unresolved D. CDR3 size: 16 residues. Germline V gives CDR1 LNHDA, CDR2 SQIVND (reference sequence). Trimming stripped 5 bases from V and 0 bases from J, with 14 bases between. CDR3 DNA: TGTGCCAGTAGTTCCATCGACGGACTCTCTGGAAACACCATATATTTT. It encodes CASSSIDGLSGNTIYF. Together with reference TRBV19 and TRBJ1-3, the CDR3 gives the full variable domain: DGGITQSPKYLFRKEGQNVTLSCEQNLNHDAMYWYRQDPGQGLRLIYYSQIVNDFQKGDIAEGYSVSREKKESFPLTVTSAQKNPTAFYLCASSSIDGLSGNTIYFGEGSWLTVV.

With regard to this clone: Other DNA sequences within the sample encode an identical CDR3. The chain combines TRBV19 with TRBJ2-3; 14 nucleotides agree with TRBD2. Germline values: CDR1 LNHDA, CDR2 SQIVND (reference sequence). This CDR3 is built from 15 residues. With V trimmed by 4 bases and J by 7 bases, 4 bases remained unmatched. The CDR3 DNA is TGTGCCAGTAGTACGGGGACTAGCGGGAGCAATACGCAGTATTTT. It yields the protein CASSTGTSGSNTQYF.

J is TRBJ1-4 and V is TRBV6-1, with D unresolved. V lost 2 bases and J lost 0, with 7 bases in between. CDR1 is MNHNS, CDR2 SASEGT, per germline. This CDR3 has 15 amino acids. The CDR3 here is CASSELIATNEKLFF. The CDR3 DNA reads as TGTGCCAGCAGTGAACTAATTGCAACTAATGAAAAACTGTTTTTT.

The V gene is TRBV5-4, the J gene TRBJ2-7; possibly TRBD2 for D (5 bases). The CDR3 totals 14 residues. Trimming removed 1 base from V and 2 bases from J, with 10 bases in between. CDR1 and CDR2 from the germline V gene are SGHNT and YYREEE (reference sequence). The CDR3 nucleotides are TGTGCCAGCAGCTTGAAAGGGAGTCCCTACGAGCAGTACTTC. As protein: CASSLKGSPYEQYF.

The chain couples TRBV5-1 to TRBJ1-6, with a tentative D call TRBD1 (5 bases). The CDR3 spans 13 residues. Germline CDR1 SGHRS, CDR2 YFSETQ. V lost 5 bases to trimming and J lost 9 bases, with 12 bases between them. CDR3 coding DNA: TGCGCCAGCAGTGTTCAGGGCGGTTCACCCCTCCACTTT. Residues: CASSVQGGSPLHF.

This chain links TRBV27 with TRBJ1-3; 9 positions match TRBD1. This CDR3 has 14 amino acids. Germline assignment: CDR1 MNHEY and CDR2 SMNVEV (reference sequence). V gave up 6 bases and J gave up 5 bases; unmatched junction bases: 5. For the CDR3, the DNA is TGTGCCAGCAGGGGGACAGGGTCAAGAAACACCATATATTTT. Protein product: CASRGTGSRNTIYF.

The rearrangement links TRBV19 to TRBJ1-5; D call uncertain. CDR1 LNHDA and CDR2 SQIVND come from the germline V gene (reference sequence). The CDR3 consists of 15 residues. Deletions cut 3 bases from V and 2 bases from J, with 11 bases between. The CDR3 sequence: CASSMGLRGNQPQHF. The CDR3 coding sequence is TGTGCCAGTAGTATGGGCCTGAGGGGCAATCAGCCCCAGCATTTT.

The CDR3: CASSAGLHTGELFF. CDR3 DNA sequence: TGTGCCAGCAGCGCGGGACTTCACACCGGGGAGCTGTTTTTT. This chain joins TRBV9 and TRBJ2-2; tentative D call: TRBD2 (6 bases). Trimming removed 3 bases from V and 3 bases from J, with 9 bases in between. Germline values: CDR1 SGDLS, CDR2 YYNGEE. The CDR3 has 14 amino acids. The full variable domain, its missing parts supplied by reference TRBV9 and TRBJ2-2, is DSGVTQTPKHLITATGQRVTLRCSPRSGDLSVYWYQQSLDQGLQFLIQYYNGEERAKGNILERFSAQQFPDLHSELNLSSLELGDSALYFCASSAGLHTGELFFGEGSRLTVL.

This clone was counted between two and nine times. J is TRBJ1-2 and V is TRBV9, with D perhaps TRBD1 (5 bases). CDR1 SGDLS and CDR2 YYNGEE come from the germline V gene. There are 14 residues in the CDR3. V lost 4 bases, J lost 7 bases, and 17 bases lay in between. The CDR3 region has the DNA TGTGCCAGCAGCAGCCCCGGGGGATCTACTGGCTACACCTTC. It specifies CASSSPGGSTGYTF.

This rearrangement joins TRBV19 to TRBJ1-5; a possible D gene is TRBD1 (6 bases). The germline CDR1 and CDR2 sequences are LNHDA and SQIVND (reference sequence). There are 14 residues in the CDR3. V was pared by 9 bases and J by 3 bases, with 15 bases between. The CDR3 reads CASHNRVSNQPQHF. DNA of the CDR3: TGTGCCAGCCACAACAGGGTTTCCAATCAGCCCCAGCATTTT.

In the case of this clone: One end of the junction does not line up with germline, which may come from a read error. The chain employs TRBV7-7 and TRBJ2-5; 10 bases align to TRBD1. Germline V gene data show CDR1 as SSHAT and CDR2 as FNYEAQ (reference sequence). The CDR3 loop spans 15 amino acids. CDR3 in DNA: TGTGCTAGCAGCTTCGGGACAGGGGACGGAGAGACCCAGTACTTC. It translates to CASSFGTGDGETQYF. The complete variable domain, with remaining parts taken from reference TRBV7-7 and TRBJ2-5, reads GAGVSQSPRYKVTKRGQDVTLRCDPISSHATLYWYQQALGQGPEFLTYFNYEAQPDKSGLPSDRFSAERPEGSISTLTIQRTEQRDSAMYRCASSFGTGDGETQYFGPGTRLLVL.

The chain employs TRBV4-2 and TRBJ2-3; D may be TRBD2 (7 bases). The length of the CDR3 is 16 residues. Trimming pared 2 bases from V and 2 bases from J, leaving 14 bases between. The germline V gene encodes CDR1 LGHNA and CDR2 YNFKEQ. The CDR3 DNA reads as TGTGCCAGCAGCCAAAACGGCGGGGGCCCCACAGATACGCAGTATTTT. Protein: CASSQNGGGPTDTQYF.

The chain links TRBV7-9 to TRBJ1-2; 7 positions match TRBD1. This CDR3 spans 14 amino acids. Trimming at V came to 4 bases and at J to 8 bases, leaving 10 bases not matched to a gene. Germline loops: CDR1 SEHNR, CDR2 FQNEAQ (reference sequence). The CDR3 region is CASSSGQPTGGYTF. The CDR3 DNA follows: TGTGCCAGCAGCTCGGGACAGCCCACGGGAGGCTACACCTTC.

This clone was found once. The chain links TRBV1 to TRBJ1-1; TRBD1, the table's D call, lacks a check against the DNA. TRBV1 is marked as a pseudogene. CDR3 length equals 11 residues. CDR3 sequence: CTSSRKGEAFF. For the CDR3, the DNA is TGCACCAGCAGCCGAAAGGGGGAAGCTTTCTTT.

The gene calls are TRBV9 and TRBJ1-4; 9 bases are a match to TRBD1. Germline V lookup: CDR1 SGDLS, CDR2 YYNGEE. This CDR3 spans 16 amino acids. With 0 bases clipped from V and 6 bases from J, the junction kept 6 bases outside the gene matches. For the CDR3, the DNA is TGTGCCAGCAGCGTAGCCCCGGGACAGGGAGATGAAAAACTGTTTTTT. It encodes CASSVAPGQGDEKLFF. The full variable domain, with the rest looked up from reference TRBV9 and TRBJ1-4, is DSGVTQTPKHLITATGQRVTLRCSPRSGDLSVYWYQQSLDQGLQFLIQYYNGEERAKGNILERFSAQQFPDLHSELNLSSLELGDSALYFCASSVAPGQGDEKLFFGSGTQLSVL.